These 15 T cell receptor beta chains share one sample of origin, sequenced in a study of T cells in Graves' hyperthyroidism and ophthalmopathy. TCR beta CDR3 regions were amplified from RNA. The TCR CDR3 was amplified in a first-round RT-PCR using the HTBI primer set. From the multiplex PCR reads, TCRdb called clonotypes with MiXCR, one entry per CDR3 protein. Here the sample spans 300,000 to 450,000 distinct CDR3 sequences, approximately 18% being singletons. Sequences were obtained from blood. The receptors stem from a woman younger than 45 with Graves' hyperthyroidism that later progressed to Graves' ophthalmopathy.

At least ten counts were recorded for this clonotype. The chain carries TRBV6-1 and TRBJ2-1; weak D call: TRBD2 (6 bases). Germline V CDR1 and CDR2: MNHNS, SASEGT. Trimming left V 2 bases short and J 0 bases short, with 11 bases between. This CDR3 has 16 residues. CDR3 coding DNA: TGTGCCAGCAGTGAATCACTAGCTATCTCCTACAATGAGCAGTTCTTC. Protein: CASSESLAISYNEQFF.

The chain recombines TRBV10-3 with TRBJ1-1; D might be TRBD1 (6 bases). This CDR3 has 13 residues. V was cut by 6 bases and J by 1 base, with 9 bases left in between. The V gene's germline CDR1 is ENHRY and CDR2 SYGVKD. The CDR3 DNA is TGTGCCATCAGGGACAGTCGGAACACTGAAGCTTTCTTT. This gives the protein CAIRDSRNTEAFF.

In this sample, this clonotype turned up many times. The V call is TRBV6-2 or TRBV6-3, the J call TRBJ2-2; TRBD1 might be the D (6 bases). This CDR3 is 15 amino acids long. The V gene's germline CDR1 is MNHEY and CDR2 SVGEGT. The V end lost 4 bases, the J end lost 6 bases, and 15 bases lay between the germline ends. CDR3 DNA: TGTGCCAGCAGTTTCTCAGGGGCGTTGGCCGGGGAGCTGTTTTTT. As protein: CASSFSGALAGELFF.

This clonotype was recorded many times. The rearrangement joins TRBV5-8 to TRBJ1-1; possibly TRBD1 for D (6 bases). The CDR3 loop spans 16 amino acids. CDR1 is SGHTS, CDR2 YDEGEE, per germline. V lost 0 bases, J lost 5 bases, and 17 bases lay in between. CDR3 sequence (DNA): TGTGCCAGCAGCTTGGGGGGATCGCGGGGGCGAACTGAAGCTTTCTTT. Translating it yields CASSLGGSRGRTEAFF. Variable domain in full (rest from reference TRBV5-8 and TRBJ1-1): EAGVTQSPTHLIKTRGQQATLRCSPISGHTSVYWYQQALGLGLQFLLWYDEGEERNRGNFPPRFSGRQFPNYSSELNVNALELEDSALYLCASSLGGSRGRTEAFFGQGTRLTVV.

In this sample, this clonotype turned up many times. The CDR3 loop reads CASSAGSGANVLTF. CDR3 DNA sequence: TGTGCCAGCAGTGCCGGGTCTGGGGCCAACGTCCTGACTTTC. This chain uses TRBV27 with TRBJ2-6; D not resolved. Trimming removed 5 bases at V and 1 base at J, with 6 bases between. Germline lookup yields CDR1 MNHEY and CDR2 SMNVEV (reference sequence). The CDR3 is 14 residues long.

Ten or more counts support this clonotype. The CDR3 sequence is CASSSTRDFRGETQYF. The CDR3, as DNA: TGTGCCAGCAGTTCAACTCGGGACTTCCGGGGGGAGACCCAGTACTTC. The chain is built from TRBV28 and TRBJ2-5, with D maybe TRBD2 (6 bases). From germline, CDR1 is MDHEN and CDR2 SYDVKM. V lost 4 bases, J lost 5 bases, and 20 bases lay in between. CDR3 length: 16 amino acids. Together with reference TRBV28 and TRBJ2-5, the CDR3 gives the full variable domain: DVKVTQSSRYLVKRTGEKVFLECVQDMDHENMFWYRQDPGLGLRLIYFSYDVKMKEKGDIPEGYSVSREKKERFSLILESASTNQTSMYLCASSSTRDFRGETQYFGPGTRLLVL.

This clonotype came up a few times. The V and J genes are TRBV7-9 and TRBJ1-5; maybe TRBD1 (5 bases). V was trimmed by 5 bases and J by 0 bases, leaving 11 bases between them. The CDR3 has 15 amino acids. CDR1 is SEHNR, CDR2 FQNEAQ, per germline (reference sequence). The CDR3 region has the DNA TGTGCCAGCAGCATCGCCGGGACTAGCAATCAGCCCCAGCATTTT. Encoded protein: CASSIAGTSNQPQHF.

This clonotype was found many times. This chain joins TRBV7-8 and TRBJ2-7; no firm D call. Germline V gives CDR1 SGHVS, CDR2 FQNEAQ. The CDR3 totals 16 residues. V lost 4 bases to trimming and J lost 2 bases, with 18 bases between them. The CDR3 coding sequence is TGTGCCAGCAGCTCCCGCTCTGGTGGCGGAACCTACGAGCAGTACTTC. Encoded protein: CASSSRSGGGTYEQYF.

This clonotype was observed at least ten times. The V gene is TRBV12-3 or TRBV12-4, the J gene TRBJ1-5, with 9 positions matching TRBD1. This CDR3 comprises 15 residues. V dropped 3 bases and J dropped 4; count of bases not matched to a gene: 4. CDR3 in DNA: TGTGCCAGCAGTTTTTTCGGGACAGGGAATCAGCCCCAGCATTTT. Its translation is CASSFFGTGNQPQHF.

In its sample, this clonotype was seen many times. The chain recombines TRBV7-8 with TRBJ1-1; maybe TRBD1 (5 bases). The CDR3 runs to 16 residues. From germline, CDR1 is SGHVS and CDR2 FQNEAQ. Trimming removed 0 bases from V and 0 bases from J, with 11 bases in between. The CDR3 sequence: CASSLAPGRMNTEAFF. The CDR3 region has the DNA TGTGCCAGCAGCTTAGCACCGGGACGGATGAACACTGAAGCTTTCTTT.

This clonotype appeared many times. The chain couples TRBV2 to TRBJ2-1; 10 nucleotides align to TRBD2. The CDR3 is 14 residues long. J gave up 4 bases and V 10 bases, and 7 bases lay outside the gene matches. Per the germline V gene, CDR1 is SNHLY and CDR2 is FYNNEI. The CDR3 nucleotides are TGTGCCACCCTACAGCGGGGGGGTTACAATGAGCAGTTCTTC. Its protein product is CATLQRGGYNEQFF.

This clonotype has just a few counts. The CDR3 spells CASSGTSGRPTGELFF. CDR3 bases: TGTGCCAGCAGTGGGACTAGCGGGAGACCAACCGGGGAGCTGTTTTTT. This chain links TRBV6-2 or TRBV6-3 with TRBJ2-2, with TRBD2 identical over 14 bases. V shed 5 bases and J 5 bases; nucleotides not matched to a gene: 4. The CDR3 totals 16 residues. Per the germline V gene, CDR1 is MNHEY and CDR2 is SVGEGT.

This clonotype was detected many times. The V gene is TRBV28, the J gene TRBJ2-7; the match to TRBD1 covers 8 bases. Germline assignment: CDR1 MDHEN and CDR2 SYDVKM. CDR3 size: 14 residues. V gave up 3 bases and J gave up 2 bases; unmatched junction bases: 3. The CDR3 here is CASSFVTGAYEQYF. As DNA, the CDR3 is TGTGCCAGCAGTTTCGTGACAGGGGCCTACGAGCAGTACTTC.

J is TRBJ2-1 and V is TRBV2, with D unresolved. This CDR3 is 12 amino acids long. V dropped 4 bases and J dropped 7 bases, with 8 bases sitting between them. Per germline, CDR1 SNHLY and CDR2 FYNNEI. The CDR3 DNA follows: TGTGCCAGCAGTGGGGGTGTGAATGAGCAGTTCTTC. Amino acid sequence: CASSGGVNEQFF.

There are many counts of this clonotype. The gene calls are TRBV5-1 and TRBJ2-1; D gene unclear. V gave up 0 bases and J gave up 2 bases, with 9 bases separating them. CDR1 SGHRS and CDR2 YFSETQ come from the germline V gene. The CDR3 is made up of 15 amino acids. In DNA, the CDR3 is TGCGCCAGCAGCTTGGGTCAGGCTCCCTACAATGAGCAGTTCTTC. As protein: CASSLGQAPYNEQFF.